This is a list of T cell receptor beta chains from one sample in a study of T cells after posttransplantation cyclophosphamide. Clones were sequenced by immunoSEQ multiplex PCR, and TCRdb holds only the in-frame ones, with some missing. Of some 4,500 clones in the sample, approximately 57% were seen once. Sequenced: memory CD8+ T cells sorted from blood. The receptors derive from a woman in her fifties or sixties in good health, CMV-negative, and a related stem cell transplant donor. The CDR3 runs from the conserved cysteine through the conserved F or W. D genes are given only for firm matches. Clone sizes are given selectively: once, few, many, or a class where the clone is expanded.

TRBV19	TRBD2	TRBJ2-2	.	TGTGCCACCAATAGCGGGACTGGCACCGGGGAGCTGTTTTTT	CATNSGTGTGELFF
TRBV28	.	TRBJ2-1	.	TGTGCCAGCAGCTTTAGGGGCTGGAATGAGCAGTTCTTC	CASSFRGWNEQFF
TRBV27	TRBD2	TRBJ2-1	few	TGTGCCAGCAGTTTAGGGGGGGATGAGCAGTTCTTC	CASSLGGDEQFF
TRBV27	TRBD2	TRBJ2-3	.	TGTGCCAGCAGTTTGCTATCTGGGGCGGGAGGAACAGATACGCAGTATTTT	CASSLLSGAGGTDTQYF
TRBV28	.	TRBJ2-7	.	TGTGCCAGCAGTTTTGAGTTTTCGGGTGAGCAGTACTTC	CASSFEFSGEQYF
TRBV19	.	TRBJ2-1	.	TGTGCCAGTAGTCCCCCTGTCCGGGGCAATGAGCAGTTCTTC	CASSPPVRGNEQFF
TRBV7-9	.	TRBJ1-4	.	TGTGCCAGCAGCTTGTCAGGGTTGGGGACTAATGAAAAACTGTTTTTT	CASSLSGLGTNEKLFF
TRBV5-4	TRBD1	TRBJ1-4	.	TGCGCCAGCAGCCAAGATTGGGACAGGGTAGGGGAAAAACTGTTTTTT	CASSQDWDRVGEKLFF
TRBV20-1	.	TRBJ1-1	few	TGCAGTGCTAGAGACGGGAGTGAAGCTTTCTTT	CSARDGSEAFF
TRBV5-4	.	TRBJ2-7	.	TGTGCCGGCAGCCCGGGGAGAGCCCCCGAGCAGTACTTC	CAGSPGRAPEQYF
TRBV7-8	.	TRBJ2-7	.	TGTGCCAGCAGACACACCGGGACCTACCCGGGAGACGAGCAGTACTTC	CASRHTGTYPGDEQYF
TRBV27	.	TRBJ1-5	few	TGTGCCAGCAGACCCCTGTTGGGGGCGAGCAATCAGCCCCAGCATTTT	CASRPLLGASNQPQHF
TRBV30	.	TRBJ1-6	.	TGTGCCTGGAGGGGGGGAACCAATTCACCCCTCCACTTT	CAWRGGTNSPLHF
TRBV7-9	.	TRBJ2-7	.	TGTGCCAGCAGCTCCGGACTCGATCCAGAGCAGTACTTC	CASSSGLDPEQYF
TRBV27	.	TRBJ2-1	.	TGTGCCAGCAGTCCCCAGAGGGATGAGCAGTTCTTC	CASSPQRDEQFF
TRBV28	.	TRBJ2-3	.	TGTGCCAGCACCCTTATAGCGGAAGGCACAGATACGCAGTATTTT	CASTLIAEGTDTQYF
TRBV14	TRBD1	TRBJ2-2	few	TGTGCCAGCAGCCCCGTCCGGGACAGGGCAACCGGGGAGCTGTTTTTT	CASSPVRDRATGELFF
TRBV6-4	TRBD2	TRBJ2-3	.	TGTGCCAGCAGTGACTCCACGGCGGGGGGGACAGATACGCAGTATTTT	CASSDSTAGGTDTQYF
TRBV28	.	TRBJ1-2	.	TGTGCCAGCCTCACCGTAACGACAGCGGGCTATTGCTACACCTTC	CASLTVTTAGYCYTF
TRBV6-4	.	TRBJ2-2	large	TGTGCCAGCAGTGACGATCACGGGGGCACCGGGGAGCTGTTTTTT	CASSDDHGGTGELFF
TRBV19	TRBD1	TRBJ2-5	.	TGTGCCAGTAGGGACAGGGGGCAAGGACTCCGAGAGACCCAGTACTTC	CASRDRGQGLRETQYF
TRBV6-5	.	TRBJ1-1	.	TGTGCCAGCAGTTACTCCCCCGGTTGGAACACTGAAGCTTTCTTT	CASSYSPGWNTEAFF
TRBV30	.	TRBJ1-1	.	TGTGCCTGGATCAGGGGATTAACTGAAGCTTTCTTT	CAWIRGLTEAFF
TRBV7-9	.	TRBJ1-1	.	TGTGCCAGCAGCCCAGGGAGAGGACAGTTGGGGACTGAAGCTTTCTTT	CASSPGRGQLGTEAFF
TRBV7-8	TRBD2	TRBJ2-1	.	TGTGCCAGCACCGTATCCGGGACTAGCGCCTACAATGAGCAGTTCTTC	CASTVSGTSAYNEQFF
TRBV5-4	.	TRBJ2-2	few	TGTGCCAGCAGCCAAGACCCCCTAGCAAACGGGGAGCTGTTTTTT	CASSQDPLANGELFF
TRBV9	TRBD2	TRBJ2-1	.	TGTGCCAGCAGCGTAGACAGCGGGAGCCCCTACAATGAGCAGTTCTTC	CASSVDSGSPYNEQFF
TRBV5-5	.	TRBJ2-7	.	TGTGCCAGCAGCTTGGGGTCCTCCTACGAGCAGTACTTC	CASSLGSSYEQYF
TRBV9	TRBD2	TRBJ2-1	once	TGTGCCAGCAGCGTACGCTCGGGGGGGACTTCCTACAATGAGCAGTTCTTC	CASSVRSGGTSYNEQFF
TRBV5-5	TRBD1	TRBJ1-6	medium-sized	TGTGCCAGCAGCAGAGGACAGGGAATAAGTTCACCCCTCCACTTT	CASSRGQGISSPLHF
TRBV10-3	.	TRBJ2-7	.	TGTGCCATCAGTGAGCCCCTCCCCTATACCGGGGTCGAGCAGTACTTC	CAISEPLPYTGVEQYF
TRBV2	TRBD1	TRBJ1-2	once	TGTGCCAGCAGTGAATGGACAGGGAGGAACTATGGCTACACCTTC	CASSEWTGRNYGYTF
TRBV10-1	TRBD1	TRBJ2-3	.	TGCGCCAGCAGTGGGGAGACAGGGTTTAGCACAGATACGCAGTATTTT	CASSGETGFSTDTQYF
TRBV18	.	TRBJ2-4	few	TGTGCCAGCTCACCCATGACAGGACCCCTCGGAAACATTCAGTACTTC	CASSPMTGPLGNIQYF
TRBV9	TRBD2	TRBJ2-5	.	TGTGCCAGCAGCTCGGGGGGGCTTGAGACCCAGTACTTC	CASSSGGLETQYF
TRBV15	TRBD2	TRBJ2-1	few	TGTGCCACCAGCAGGCTGGGGGCGGGAGGGATTTACAATGAGCAGTTCTTC	CATSRLGAGGIYNEQFF
TRBV7-9	.	TRBJ1-2	once	TGTGCCAGCAGCTTATTTTCGGGGGTTAACTATGGCTACACCTTC	CASSLFSGVNYGYTF
TRBV27	TRBD2	TRBJ2-3	once	TGTGCCAGCAGTTCCGGACTAGCGGGAGGGTTAGATACGCAGTATTTT	CASSSGLAGGLDTQYF
TRBV27	.	TRBJ2-7	.	TGTGCCAGCAGTTGGTTGGGGGCGAGCTCCTACGAGCAGTACTTC	CASSWLGASSYEQYF
TRBV5-1	TRBD1	TRBJ2-7	few	TGCGCCAGCAGCCCATTGTCCCGGGACAGCACTCTCGAGCAGTACTTC	CASSPLSRDSTLEQYF
TRBV28	TRBD1	TRBJ2-7	.	TGTGCCAGCAGTTCACTCGTCGGGACAGGGGGCCATGGGGCCTACGAGCAGTACTTC	CASSSLVGTGGHGAYEQYF
TRBV4-1	TRBD1	TRBJ2-1	medium-sized	TGCGCCAGCAAGGGGGCGCGTTATGAGCAGTTCTTC	CASKGARYEQFF
TRBV29-1	.	TRBJ1-1	.	TGCAGCGCTATCGGGATGACCGGGGGCACTGAAGCTTTCTTT	CSAIGMTGGTEAFF
TRBV2	TRBD2	TRBJ2-4	.	TGTGCCAGCAGTGAGACGGGGGCTAGCGGGGCCTCAGCCAAAAACATTCAGTACTTC	CASSETGASGASAKNIQYF
TRBV9	.	TRBJ2-5	few	TGTGCCAGCAGCGTAGGATTAGCGGACCAAGAGACCCAGTACTTC	CASSVGLADQETQYF